This T cell receptor beta chain comes out of a study of graft-versus-host responses after intestinal transplantation. Overall study: Every one of the recipients received anti-thymocyte globulin induction and afterwards took tacrolimus and steroids for approximately 3 years.

This clone showed up just once. Its antigen is as yet unknown. The CDR3 is made up of 15 amino acids. V dropped 1 base and J dropped 4 bases, with 13 bases sitting between them. Per the germline V gene, CDR1 is SEHNR and CDR2 is FQNEAQ (reference sequence). Notes on the study in general: Recipient marrow showed GvH clones, some seen first in ileum or blood. Circulating GvH clone levels at their peak were associated with HvG declines (early post-transplant). Graft-donor T cell macrochimerism coincided with high graft-versus-host to host-versus-graft clonal ratios in allografts.

The data were produced by immunoSEQ multiplex PCR, yet TCRdb's version contains in-frame clones alone and is incomplete. The data show approximately 92,000 clones, 80% to 95% seen once. The rearrangement joins TRBV7-9 to TRBJ1-2; D is perhaps TRBD1 (6 bases). The sequence was obtained from a human donor who received an intestinal transplant. Sample: unstimulated CD8+ T cells sorted from spleen or lymph node cells, taken before intestinal transplant. The CDR3 sequence is CASSLERGDSYGYTF. CDR3 DNA sequence: TGTGCCAGCAGCTTAGAGAGGGGGGATAGCTATGGCTACACCTTC. The full variable domain, in which reference TRBV7-9 and TRBJ1-2 provide the parts outside the CDR3, is DTGVSQNPRHKITKRGQNVTFRCDPISEHNRLYWYRQTLGQGPEFLTYFQNEAQLEKSRLLSDRFSAERPKGSFSTLEIQRTEQGDSAMYLCASSLERGDSYGYTFGSGTRLTVV.